Given below is one T cell receptor beta chain in context. Its antigen is as yet unknown. TCRdb recomputed calls from the RT-PCR reads with MiXCR, one row per CDR3 protein. The sample holds over 800,000 distinct CDR3 sequences; 21% are singletons and the top ten take approximately 10%. This specimen comes from a study of response to subunit inactivated influenza vaccine. Overall study results and limits: Each seasonal flu vaccination may recruit only limited new T cells, authors suggested.

Sample: PBMCs from blood, taken around 5 days after vaccination. This clonotype was sampled from a man aged 50-59 years who received an inactivated influenza vaccine.

The CDR3 loop is CASSQDHGTQETQYF. CDR3 in DNA: TGCGCCAGCAGCCAAGATCATGGGACCCAAGAGACCCAGTACTTC. The chain links TRBV4-3 to TRBJ2-5; TRBD1 or TRBD2 may be the D gene (5 bases each). Trimming left V 0 bases short and J 1 base short, with 9 bases between. Germline loops: CDR1 LGHNA, CDR2 YSLEER. The CDR3 has 15 residues.